The 7 T cell receptor beta chains given below trace back to one sample, sequenced in a study of blood T cell repertoires in COVID-19. TCRdb keeps only in-frame clones here, not all; method: immunoSEQ multiplex PCR. This sample has 150,000 to 180,000 clones, with about 80% found just once. Sequencing input: peripheral blood. These receptors were obtained from a woman aged 60-75 years with COVID-19, enrolled during active disease.

This chain uses TRBV6-1 with TRBJ1-5; D remains unclear. The CDR3 is 15 amino acids. Trimming stripped 2 bases from V and 9 bases from J, with 17 bases between. From germline, CDR1 is MNHNS and CDR2 SASEGT. In nucleotides, the CDR3 is TGTGCCAGCAGTGAATCGTCAGGACCGGGATGGCCCCAGCATTTT. This codes for CASSESSGPGWPQHF.

The chain couples TRBV5-4 to TRBJ1-1; maybe TRBD1 (5 bases). The length of the CDR3 is 15 residues. The V and J ends lost 3 bases and 5 bases respectively, with 17 bases between them. CDR1 is SGHNT, CDR2 YYREEE, per germline (reference sequence). CDR3 DNA sequence: TGTGCCAGCAGCTCGAGTTGGAGGGGTGATACTGAAGCTTTCTTT. The encoded protein is CASSSSWRGDTEAFF.

Only a few counts were recorded for this clone. As DNA, the CDR3 is TGTGCCAGCAGTCCCCCAGATTCCTACGAGCAGTACTTC. Its protein is CASSPPDSYEQYF. This chain joins TRBV6-6 and TRBJ2-7; D not resolved. Germline V gene sequence: CDR1 MNHNY, CDR2 SVGAGI (reference sequence). Trimming removed 5 bases at V and 1 base at J, with 9 bases between. This CDR3 comprises 13 residues.

The J gene is TRBJ1-2, the V gene TRBV6-6, with a weak D call TRBD1 (5 bases). In germline, CDR1 is MNHNY, CDR2 SVGAGI (reference sequence). The ends were cut back, 7 bases at V and 4 bases at J, with 22 bases in the middle. CDR3 length: 16 residues. Here the CDR3 reads CASTRTKGPLGYGYTF. CDR3 nucleotides: TGTGCCAGCACCCGAACTAAGGGGCCCTTAGGCTATGGCTACACCTTC.

J is TRBJ1-1 and V is TRBV27, with D perhaps matching TRBD1 (6 bases). Germline-derived CDR1 and CDR2 are MNHEY and SMNVEV (reference sequence). V dropped 3 bases and J dropped 4 bases, with 18 bases sitting between them. The CDR3 consists of 16 residues. The CDR3 DNA reads as TGTGCCAGCAGTTTGGCCGGGGGGCGGGTGGGCACTGAAGCTTTCTTT. Translation: CASSLAGGRVGTEAFF.

The genes are TRBV19 and TRBJ1-1, with no clear D. Germline CDR1 and CDR2: LNHDA and SQIVND (reference sequence). The V gene lost 4 bases and the J gene lost 10 bases, with 16 bases spanning the gap. The CDR3 spans 13 residues. CDR3: CASSKSQSNGAFF. The CDR3, as DNA: TGTGCCAGTAGTAAGAGTCAATCGAACGGAGCTTTCTTT.

This clone has just a few counts. CDR3 amino acids: CASRREGSTEAFF. Here the CDR3 DNA reads TGTGCCAGCAGGCGGGAAGGGAGCACTGAAGCTTTCTTT. V and J are TRBV6-4 and TRBJ1-1, with no clear D. The CDR3 contains 13 residues. Germline V gene lookup returns CDR1 MRHNA and CDR2 SNTAGT. V was trimmed by 6 bases and J by 4 bases, leaving 12 bases between them.